A selection of T cell receptor beta chains follows, all from one sample in a study of T cells in pancreatic ductal adenocarcinoma. TCRdb's copy holds only in-frame clones and misses some; the assay was immunoSEQ multiplex PCR. The sample includes 85,000 to 120,000 clones, nearly 95% of them seen just once. Material: PBMCs. The receptor set was obtained from a human donor with pancreatic ductal adenocarcinoma. Each CDR3 is given with its conserved first and last residue. Fields, in order: J gene, V gene, D gene, CDR3 protein. A D gene is named only where the DNA matches it firmly.

TRBJ2-3	TRBV19	TRBD2	CASTKRDGTDTQYF
TRBJ1-1	TRBV6-5	NA	CASAGTNTEAFF
TRBJ2-3	TRBV9	TRBD2	CASSALAGVGTDTQYF
TRBJ1-3	TRBV7-3	NA	CASSLNAGFGNTIYF
TRBJ2-2	TRBV30	NA	CAWALGGLELFF
TRBJ2-7	TRBV18	NA	CASSPLDRPYEQYF
TRBJ2-3	TRBV6-5	TRBD2	CASSYSLAGGQATQYF
TRBJ2-1	TRBV5-4	NA	CASSLAPGLYNEQFF
TRBJ1-2	TRBV7-3	NA	CASSPGGDERGYTF
TRBJ2-2	TRBV11-2	NA	CASSLVAPGELFF
TRBJ2-7	TRBV30	TRBD2	CAWSRLAGGGEQYF
TRBJ2-4	TRBV15	NA	CATSSGLIAGSNIQYF
TRBJ2-2	TRBV5-1	NA	CASSPGDSTGELFF
TRBJ2-5	TRBV30	NA	CAWSVRRGYEETQYF